One sample yielded the 29 T cell receptor beta chains listed below, sequenced in a study of cytomegalovirus exposure and HLA in healthy donors. Some clones are missing from TCRdb's copy, which holds only in-frame ones; the method was immunoSEQ multiplex PCR. The sample carries 140,000 or so clones, 90% recorded once. Sequencing used PBMCs. The receptors originated from a woman aged 25 to 39 in good health and CMV-seropositive.

This clone was seen just once. This chain connects TRBV28 to TRBJ2-5; D possibly corresponds to TRBD2 (6 bases). The CDR3 extends over 17 amino acids. The germline CDR1 and CDR2 sequences are MDHEN and SYDVKM. Trimming pared 6 bases from V and 4 bases from J, leaving 24 bases between. The CDR3 bases are TGTGCCAGCAGCCCTCGATGGCCGGGAGACGGTCGAGAGACCCAGTACTTC. It specifies CASSPRWPGDGRETQYF.

The J gene is TRBJ1-2, the V gene TRBV6-5; D unclear. Trimming removed 2 bases at V and 8 bases at J, with 15 bases between. Germline loops: CDR1 MNHEY, CDR2 SVGAGI. The CDR3 sequence is 14 residues long. The DNA for the CDR3 is TGTGCCAGCAGTTACGACGGCGGCCTGCAGGGCTACACCTTC. Translated: CASSYDGGLQGYTF.

This clone was observed once. DNA of the CDR3: TGTGCCAGCCAGGACCTTGGGGGGAGGCCCACAGATACGCAGTATTTT. Translation: CASQDLGGRPTDTQYF. This sequence joins TRBV27 and TRBJ2-3; D is possibly TRBD2 (6 bases). Germline assignment: CDR1 MNHEY and CDR2 SMNVEV (reference sequence). Trimming left V 8 bases short and J 2 bases short, with 20 bases between. CDR3 length equals 16 residues.

V is TRBV28 and J is TRBJ2-7, with TRBD1 identical over 7 bases. This CDR3 has 13 amino acids. Per germline, CDR1 MDHEN and CDR2 SYDVKM. The V segment lost 1 base and the J segment 6 bases; nucleotides outside the gene matches: 3. The CDR3 nucleotides read TGTGCCAGCAGTTTATTGGACAGGCTCGAGCAGTACTTC. It specifies CASSLLDRLEQYF.

The chain is built from TRBV9 and TRBJ2-5; tentative D call: TRBD2 (6 bases). Germline CDR1 reads SGDLS; CDR2 reads YYNGEE. This CDR3 contains 16 residues. With 0 bases removed from V and 4 bases from J, the gap between germline ends came to 16 bases. The CDR3 DNA reads TGTGCCAGCAGCGTAGACGGGAGCACCCTTCGAGAGACCCAGTACTTC. This codes for CASSVDGSTLRETQYF.

The chain couples TRBV7-6 to TRBJ2-7; 8 nucleotides align to TRBD2. CDR3 length: 16 amino acids. J lost 2 bases, V lost 5 bases, and 11 bases had no gene match. Germline CDR1 reads SGHVS; CDR2 reads FNYEAQ. CDR3 sequence (DNA): TGTGCCAGCAGCAACATCCGGGAGGGCTCTCCCTACGAGCAGTACTTC. It encodes CASSNIREGSPYEQYF.

This clone was seen a handful of times. V and J are TRBV6-5 and TRBJ2-7, with TRBD2 identical over 7 bases. The trim removed 6 bases at V and 5 bases at J, leaving 10 bases unmatched. Germline V CDR1 and CDR2: MNHEY, SVGAGI. CDR3 length equals 14 residues. DNA for the CDR3: TGTGCCAGCAGCCCTAGCGGCTCTCGGAACGAGCAGTACTTC. Residues: CASSPSGSRNEQYF.

This chain joins TRBV4-1 and TRBJ2-7, with a tentative D call TRBD1 (6 bases). V lost 0 bases to trimming and J lost 4 bases, with 13 bases between them. The germline CDR1 and CDR2 sequences are MGHRA and YSYEKL. There are 15 residues in the CDR3. This CDR3 reads CASSQERGQSYEQYF. In nucleotides, the CDR3 is TGCGCCAGCAGCCAAGAGAGAGGACAGTCATACGAGCAGTACTTC.

The chain is built from TRBV9 and TRBJ2-1, with 14 positions matching TRBD2. The CDR3 sequence is 16 residues long. The V and J ends lost 0 bases and 9 bases, in that order; junction bases with no gene match: 5. Per germline, CDR1 SGDLS and CDR2 YYNGEE. CDR3 in amino acids: CASSVGGTSGSFEQFF. The CDR3 DNA sequence: TGTGCCAGCAGCGTAGGGGGGACTAGCGGGAGTTTTGAGCAGTTCTTC.

This rearrangement joins TRBV9 to TRBJ2-5, with 8 bases matching TRBD2. V trimming: 3 bases; J trimming: 4 bases; junction bases outside the gene matches: 32. This CDR3 has 23 amino acids. From germline, CDR1 is SGDLS and CDR2 YYNGEE. DNA of the CDR3: TGTGCCAGCAGCGCGACCGGGGCACCTTTCGCTCCCCTCTTCGGGGGGGCCGTAGAGACCCAGTACTTC. Its translation: CASSATGAPFAPLFGGAVETQYF.

The chain combines TRBV2 with TRBJ2-2, with 10 nucleotides matching TRBD2. CDR1 is SNHLY and CDR2 is FYNNEI in the germline V gene. V lost 6 bases, J lost 3 bases, and 4 bases stayed unmatched. The CDR3 spans 15 residues. The CDR3 coding sequence is TGTGCCAGCAGAGGGACTAGCGCAGACACCGGGGAGCTGTTTTTT. It yields the protein CASRGTSADTGELFF.

The rearrangement joins TRBV2 to TRBJ2-4; D is ambiguous. V lost 0 bases and J 0 bases, leaving 9 bases between the germline ends. The germline V gene has CDR1 SNHLY and CDR2 FYNNEI. The CDR3 runs to 16 residues. CDR3 sequence reads: CASSEARQIAKNIQYF. In nucleotides, the CDR3 is TGTGCCAGCAGTGAAGCACGACAAATAGCCAAAAACATTCAGTACTTC.

This clone has only one observation. The chain has TRBV27 and TRBJ1-5; no clear D. The CDR3 has 15 amino acids. V lost 5 bases, J lost 0 bases, and 11 bases lay in between. Per germline, CDR1 MNHEY and CDR2 SMNVEV (reference sequence). CDR3 nucleotide sequence: TGTGCCAGCAGTGAGCACTTTTATAGCAATCAGCCCCAGCATTTT. As protein: CASSEHFYSNQPQHF.

In nucleotides, the CDR3 is TGTGCCAGCAGCTCCCCTCGGCTAGCGGGAGGCCGGGGCGAGCAGTACTTC. Its translation: CASSSPRLAGGRGEQYF. The J gene is TRBJ2-7, the V gene TRBV7-6; 11 nucleotides agree with TRBD2. The CDR3 has 17 residues. The germline CDR1 and CDR2 sequences are SGHVS and FNYEAQ. V shed 4 bases, J shed 6 bases, and the junction held 14 bases outside the gene matches. Together with reference TRBV7-6 and TRBJ2-7, the CDR3 gives the full variable domain: GAGVSQSPRYKVTKRGQDVALRCDPISGHVSLYWYRQALGQGPEFLTYFNYEAQQDKSGLPNDRFSAERPEGSISTLTIQRTEQRDSAMYRCASSSPRLAGGRGEQYFGPGTRLTVT.

The chain employs TRBV9 and TRBJ2-1; 7 bases are shared with TRBD2. From germline, CDR1 is SGDLS and CDR2 YYNGEE. This CDR3 comprises 17 residues. V trimming: 0 bases; J trimming: 9 bases; junction bases outside the gene matches: 15. This chain's CDR3 is CASSVDRGGGPFVEQFF. CDR3 sequence (DNA): TGTGCCAGCAGCGTAGACCGTGGGGGAGGGCCATTTGTTGAGCAGTTCTTC. Drawing the rest from reference TRBV9 and TRBJ2-1, the complete variable domain is DSGVTQTPKHLITATGQRVTLRCSPRSGDLSVYWYQQSLDQGLQFLIQYYNGEERAKGNILERFSAQQFPDLHSELNLSSLELGDSALYFCASSVDRGGGPFVEQFFGPGTRLTVL.

The rearrangement links TRBV5-1 to TRBJ1-1, with D possibly matching TRBD1 (6 bases). This CDR3 comprises 15 residues. Deletions cut 4 bases from V and 1 base from J, with 14 bases between. Germline V gene data show CDR1 as SGHRS and CDR2 as YFSETQ. Here the CDR3 reads CASSLEGGPNTEAFF. The CDR3 DNA reads TGCGCCAGCAGCCTCGAGGGGGGGCCGAACACTGAAGCTTTCTTT.

V gene TRBV19 combines with J gene TRBJ2-7; 7 nucleotides match TRBD2. Unmatched junction bases numbered 14, after V lost 4 bases and J lost 5 bases. The germline V gene encodes CDR1 LNHDA and CDR2 SQIVND (reference sequence). CDR3 size: 16 residues. CDR3 coding DNA: TGTGCCAGTAGTACTCTTTCTCGGGGGGACGGGGACGAGCAGTACTTC. This sequence encodes CASSTLSRGDGDEQYF.

The V and J genes are TRBV28 and TRBJ2-3; 8 positions match TRBD2. The CDR3 loop spans 13 amino acids. After removal of 7 bases from V and 5 bases from J, the junction contained 5 bases not matched to a gene. Germline lookup yields CDR1 MDHEN and CDR2 SYDVKM. DNA for the CDR3: TGTGCCAGCACTGCGGGGGGCCAAGATACGCAGTATTTT. It translates to CASTAGGQDTQYF.

The CDR3 loop is CASSVTGVNNSPLHF. DNA of the CDR3: TGTGCCAGCAGCGTAACAGGGGTAAATAATTCACCCCTCCACTTT. The chain has TRBV5-4 and TRBJ1-6; 7 bases are a match to TRBD1. Germline lookup yields CDR1 SGHNT and CDR2 YYREEE (reference sequence). This CDR3 is 15 amino acids long. The V segment lost 4 bases and the J segment 5 bases; nucleotides outside the gene matches: 6.

The chain is built from TRBV7-4 and TRBJ1-2; a possible D gene is TRBD1 (5 bases). V was clipped by 5 bases and J by 8 bases, with 15 bases between them. This CDR3 has 13 amino acids. Germline-derived CDR1 and CDR2 are SGHVT and SQSDAQ. The CDR3 loop reads CASSPRAGKGYTF. For the CDR3, the DNA is TGTGCCAGCAGCCCTCGGGCAGGGAAGGGCTACACCTTC.

The gene calls are TRBV7-3 and TRBJ2-2; TRBD2 agrees at 8 bases. Trimming cost V 5 bases and J 3 bases; bases outside gene matches: 5. This CDR3 has 15 amino acids. Germline values: CDR1 SGHTA, CDR2 FQGTGA. The CDR3 DNA is TGTGCCAGCAGCCCGGTGGGACTAGACACCGGGGAGCTGTTTTTT. Its translation: CASSPVGLDTGELFF.

This CDR3 is CASSTPPGGQNTEAFF. The CDR3 bases are TGTGCCAGTAGTACACCCCCGGGAGGCCAGAACACTGAAGCTTTCTTT. J is TRBJ1-1 and V is TRBV19; D gene ambiguous. The V end lost 4 bases, the J end lost 1 base, and 16 bases lay between the germline ends. Germline CDR1 and CDR2: LNHDA and SQIVND (reference sequence). The CDR3 extends over 16 amino acids.

About this clone: The CDR3 end shows no conserved phenylalanine or tryptophan, and so a read error is likely. It is unclear where the CDR3 begins or ends on the DNA, so no DNA is shown, and the CDR3 is as TCRdb lists it. The V and J genes are TRBV6-1 and TRBJ2-4; the D call in the table, TRBD1, was not verified against the DNA. Termini included, the CDR3 measures 14 amino acids. Germline V CDR1 and CDR2: MNHNS, SASEGT. CDR3 sequence reads: CASSTGTGGSAGTL.

The gene calls are TRBV28 and TRBJ2-5; possible D gene TRBD1, 5 bases. This CDR3 has 15 amino acids. Per germline, CDR1 MDHEN and CDR2 SYDVKM. Trimming removed 5 bases at V and 11 bases at J, with 24 bases between. The CDR3 DNA sequence: TGTGCCAGCAGTGGGTCCCTACATACAGGCTACAATCAGTACTTC. Translated, it gives CASSGSLHTGYNQYF.

This clone showed up just once. The rearrangement uses TRBV28 and TRBJ2-3; TRBD2 agrees at 13 bases. CDR1 is MDHEN, CDR2 SYDVKM, per germline. The CDR3 is made up of 14 amino acids. Trimming at V came to 6 bases and at J to 4 bases, leaving 1 base not matched to a gene. CDR3 nucleotides: TGTGCCAGCAGCGGACTAGCGGGAGCAGATACGCAGTATTTT. This encodes CASSGLAGADTQYF.

The gene calls are TRBV28 and TRBJ1-6; D is ambiguous. The CDR3 has 13 amino acids. V gave up 2 bases and J gave up 6 bases, with 5 bases separating them. From germline, CDR1 is MDHEN and CDR2 SYDVKM. CDR3 sequence reads: CASSLRANSPLHF. The CDR3 DNA reads TGTGCCAGCAGTTTAAGAGCTAATTCACCCCTCCACTTT.

Here the CDR3 DNA reads TGCGCCAGCAGTAGACAGGCTAACTATGGCTACACCTTC. It specifies CASSRQANYGYTF. The chain joins TRBV5-1 to TRBJ1-2, with D maybe TRBD1 (6 bases). Germline values: CDR1 SGHRS, CDR2 YFSETQ. The CDR3 length is 13 residues. V was clipped by 5 bases and J by 0 bases, with 8 bases between them.

The rearrangement joins TRBV29-1 to TRBJ2-1; maybe TRBD2 (6 bases). V lost 6 bases, J lost 4 bases, and 13 bases lay in between. The CDR3 is 13 amino acids. The germline V gene has CDR1 SQVTM and CDR2 ANQGSEA. CDR3 sequence reads: CSVHPGVYNEQFF. In nucleotides, the CDR3 is TGCAGCGTCCACCCGGGGGTTTACAATGAGCAGTTCTTC.

The chain carries TRBV7-9 and TRBJ2-5; TRBD2 matches at 7 bases. J lost 5 bases, V lost 5 bases, and 11 bases had no gene match. The CDR3 totals 15 residues. The germline V gene has CDR1 SEHNR and CDR2 FQNEAQ (reference sequence). CDR3 sequence: CASSPGEGRRETQYF. CDR3 nucleotides: TGTGCCAGCAGCCCCGGGGAGGGGAGGAGGGAGACCCAGTACTTC.